This TCR beta chain emerged from a study of blood T cell repertoires in COVID-19. Background on the study: Acute-phase and convalescent COVID-19 samples originated in the United States, Italy and Spain. Nucleic acid was either cDNA or gDNA, and it came from T cells, B-cell-depleted T cells, or PBMCs.

Per the study methods: How many nucleated cells were present was estimated from reference gene primer amplification. The protocol was immunoSEQ multiplex PCR, while the TCRdb copy is restricted to in-frame clones and leaves out a portion. From that table come the V and J calls and clone size; the DNA was used to work out D and trimming. Counted here are 450,000 or so clones, 89% occurring once; the ten biggest clones make up roughly 0.9%. Seattle participants joined during active infection and were tracked over time. With 4 bases removed from V and 0 bases from J, the gap between germline ends came to 10 bases. Germline V gives CDR1 SGDLS, CDR2 YYNGEE. The CDR3 is 15 residues long.

This clonotype originated in a man aged 18 to 30 with COVID-19, enrolled during active disease. Sequences were obtained from peripheral blood. This sequence joins TRBV9 and TRBJ2-2; possibly TRBD2 for D (6 bases). CDR3: CASSLRDANTGELFF. Here the CDR3 DNA reads TGTGCCAGCAGCCTGCGGGACGCGAACACCGGGGAGCTGTTTTTT.